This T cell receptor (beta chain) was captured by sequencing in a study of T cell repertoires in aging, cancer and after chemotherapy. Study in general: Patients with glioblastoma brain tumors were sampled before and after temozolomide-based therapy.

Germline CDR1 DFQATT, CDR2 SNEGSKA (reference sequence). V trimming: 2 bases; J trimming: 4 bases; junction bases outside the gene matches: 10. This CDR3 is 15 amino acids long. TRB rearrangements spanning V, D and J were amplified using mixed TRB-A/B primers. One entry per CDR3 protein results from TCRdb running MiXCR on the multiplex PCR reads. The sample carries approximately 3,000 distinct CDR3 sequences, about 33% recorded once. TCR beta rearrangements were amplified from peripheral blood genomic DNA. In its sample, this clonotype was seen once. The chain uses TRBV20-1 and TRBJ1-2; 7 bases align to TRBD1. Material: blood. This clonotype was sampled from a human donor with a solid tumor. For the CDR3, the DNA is TGCAGTGCTAGACCGTGGACAGGTTCAACCTATGGCTACACCTTC. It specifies CSARPWTGSTYGYTF.